The rows below give T cell receptor beta chains drawn from one sample of a study of OX40 agonist ivuxolimab in advanced cancers. Measured with immunoSEQ multiplex PCR; TCRdb has only the in-frame clones, and not every one. The profile covers around 37,000 clones, with roughly 84% appearing a single time and less than 25% taken by the ten largest. The source was CD4+ or CD8+ T cells sorted from blood, collected in a trial of the OX40 agonist ivuxolimab. The receptors shown here come from an adult with an advanced solid tumor such as melanoma, head and neck, liver or kidney cancer. Both conserved end residues are part of each CDR3. Fields, in order: D gene, clone size, V gene, J gene, CDR3 DNA, CDR3 protein. D genes are given only for firm matches. The size entry is marked missing in some rows and otherwise reads once, few, many or a size class.

d_gene: NA; abundance: NA; v_gene: TRBV14; j_gene: TRBJ2-1; CDR3nt: TGTGCCAGCAGCCGTTACGGCAATGAGCAGTTCTTC; CDR3aa: CASSRYGNEQFF
d_gene: TRBD1; abundance: once; v_gene: TRBV29-1; j_gene: TRBJ2-7; CDR3nt: TGCAGCGCTACTTACAGGGGAGTATACGAGCAGTACTTC; CDR3aa: CSATYRGVYEQYF
d_gene: NA; abundance: NA; v_gene: TRBV21-1; j_gene: TRBJ2-1; CDR3nt: TGTGCCAGCAGCAGGACCCTCCGGGACCACCTCTACAATGAGCAGTTCTTC; CDR3aa: CASSRTLRDHLYNEQFF
d_gene: NA; abundance: NA; v_gene: TRBV29-1; j_gene: TRBJ1-5; CDR3nt: TGCAGCGTTGAGGATGGTAGCAATCAGCCCCAGCATTTT; CDR3aa: CSVEDGSNQPQHF
d_gene: TRBD2; abundance: NA; v_gene: TRBV6-5; j_gene: TRBJ2-5; CDR3nt: TGTGCCAGCAGTTACTCAACTAGCGGGGTTGAGACCCAGTACTTC; CDR3aa: CASSYSTSGVETQYF
d_gene: NA; abundance: once; v_gene: TRBV7-8; j_gene: TRBJ1-2; CDR3nt: TGTGCCAGCAGCTTAGAGGTTGGGGGGGGTGACCTCACGGGCTACACCTTC; CDR3aa: CASSLEVGGGDLTGYTF
d_gene: NA; abundance: NA; v_gene: TRBV4-1; j_gene: TRBJ2-7; CDR3nt: TGCGCCAGCAGCCAAACTCCAGGGGTGGACTCCTACGAGCAGTACTTC; CDR3aa: CASSQTPGVDSYEQYF
d_gene: TRBD2; abundance: NA; v_gene: TRBV13; j_gene: TRBJ2-7; CDR3nt: TGTGCCAGCAGACCCCAGACTAGCGGGATTCACGAGCAGTACTTC; CDR3aa: CASRPQTSGIHEQYF
d_gene: TRBD1; abundance: NA; v_gene: TRBV19; j_gene: TRBJ1-1; CDR3nt: TGTGCCAGTAGTAGGGGGACAGTCGGGAGCACTGAAGCTTTCTTT; CDR3aa: CASSRGTVGSTEAFF
d_gene: NA; abundance: NA; v_gene: TRBV2; j_gene: TRBJ2-7; CDR3nt: TGTGCCAGCAGTGGACGGGACATCGTATACGAGCAGTACTTC; CDR3aa: CASSGRDIVYEQYF
d_gene: NA; abundance: NA; v_gene: TRBV19; j_gene: TRBJ1-1; CDR3nt: TGTGCCAGTAGTAAAACAGGTGAAGCTTTCTTT; CDR3aa: CASSKTGEAFF
d_gene: TRBD1; abundance: NA; v_gene: TRBV19; j_gene: TRBJ1-5; CDR3nt: TGTGCCAGTAGTACCTTCTTCGACAGGGGGCAGCCCCAGCATTTT; CDR3aa: CASSTFFDRGQPQHF
d_gene: TRBD2; abundance: NA; v_gene: TRBV6-6; j_gene: TRBJ2-1; CDR3nt: TGTGCCAGCAGCCTAGCGGATAGCTCCTACAATGAGCAGTTCTTC; CDR3aa: CASSLADSSYNEQFF
d_gene: NA; abundance: NA; v_gene: TRBV11-2; j_gene: TRBJ2-7; CDR3nt: TGTGCCAGCATCAATGGGGCCGAGCAGTACTTC; CDR3aa: CASINGAEQYF
d_gene: NA; abundance: NA; v_gene: TRBV28; j_gene: TRBJ1-1; CDR3nt: TGTGCCAGCGGCAGTAGCACTGAAGCTTTCTTT; CDR3aa: CASGSSTEAFF
d_gene: NA; abundance: NA; v_gene: TRBV4-1; j_gene: TRBJ2-7; CDR3nt: TGCGCCAGCAGCCAAGATCCGGGCAGTTACGAGCAGTACTTC; CDR3aa: CASSQDPGSYEQYF
d_gene: NA; abundance: NA; v_gene: TRBV7-9; j_gene: TRBJ1-2; CDR3nt: TGTGCCAGCAGCCCCGGGGGGAGCTATGGCTACACCTTC; CDR3aa: CASSPGGSYGYTF
d_gene: NA; abundance: NA; v_gene: TRBV19; j_gene: TRBJ1-5; CDR3nt: TGTGCCAGTAGATGGGGGGGAGGCACGGATCAGCCCCAGCATTTT; CDR3aa: CASRWGGGTDQPQHF
d_gene: NA; abundance: NA; v_gene: TRBV6-5; j_gene: TRBJ1-1; CDR3nt: TGTGCCAGCAGTTACGGTGAGAACACTGAAGCTTTCTTT; CDR3aa: CASSYGENTEAFF
d_gene: NA; abundance: NA; v_gene: TRBV6-4; j_gene: TRBJ2-1; CDR3nt: TGTGCCAGCAGTGGGAATAGCGACTACAATGAGCAGTTCTTC; CDR3aa: CASSGNSDYNEQFF
d_gene: TRBD1; abundance: NA; v_gene: TRBV4-1; j_gene: TRBJ1-2; CDR3nt: TGCGCCAGCAGCCAAAGGACAGGTACTTATGGCTACACCTTC; CDR3aa: CASSQRTGTYGYTF
d_gene: NA; abundance: NA; v_gene: TRBV7-4; j_gene: TRBJ1-6; CDR3nt: TGTGCTAGCAGCTTGGGCAGGGGCAATTCACCCCTCCACTTT; CDR3aa: CASSLGRGNSPLHF
d_gene: NA; abundance: once; v_gene: TRBV9; j_gene: TRBJ1-2; CDR3nt: TGTGCCAGCAGCGTAAGGGACGGCTATGGCTACACCTTC; CDR3aa: CASSVRDGYGYTF
d_gene: TRBD1; abundance: once; v_gene: TRBV5-4; j_gene: TRBJ2-7; CDR3nt: TGTGCCAGCAGCTTCGAGGCAGGGGGCGGTTACGAGCAGTACTTC; CDR3aa: CASSFEAGGGYEQYF
d_gene: TRBD2; abundance: NA; v_gene: TRBV10-3; j_gene: TRBJ2-2; CDR3nt: TGTGCCATCAGCACGGGACTAGCGGGTTTCACCGGGGAGCTGTTTTTT; CDR3aa: CAISTGLAGFTGELFF
d_gene: NA; abundance: NA; v_gene: TRBV5-6; j_gene: TRBJ1-1; CDR3nt: TGTGCCAGCAGCTTGTTCCGCTCGGACACTGAAGCTTTCTTT; CDR3aa: CASSLFRSDTEAFF
d_gene: NA; abundance: NA; v_gene: TRBV7-2; j_gene: TRBJ2-2; CDR3nt: TGTGCCAGCAGCCCCTGGGTGTCAGGGACCGGGGAGCTGTTTTTT; CDR3aa: CASSPWVSGTGELFF
d_gene: TRBD2; abundance: NA; v_gene: TRBV9; j_gene: TRBJ2-1; CDR3nt: TGTGCCAGCAGCGCTAGCGGGGGGGCAGGTAATGAGCAGTTCTTC; CDR3aa: CASSASGGAGNEQFF
d_gene: NA; abundance: NA; v_gene: TRBV19; j_gene: TRBJ1-2; CDR3nt: TGTGCCAGTAGTACGACAGTTGCTAGCTATGGCTACACCTTC; CDR3aa: CASSTTVASYGYTF
d_gene: NA; abundance: NA; v_gene: TRBV27; j_gene: TRBJ1-5; CDR3nt: TGTGCCAGCAGCATAAGTGTGGCGCAGCCCCAGCATTTT; CDR3aa: CASSISVAQPQHF
d_gene: NA; abundance: NA; v_gene: TRBV19; j_gene: TRBJ2-1; CDR3nt: TGTGCCAGTACCGTTGGGAGGGAGCAGTTCTTC; CDR3aa: CASTVGREQFF
d_gene: TRBD2; abundance: NA; v_gene: TRBV9; j_gene: TRBJ2-1; CDR3nt: TGTGCCAGCAGCGTAGAGACCACGAACAGCGGGGGAACCTACAATGAGCAGTTCTTC; CDR3aa: CASSVETTNSGGTYNEQFF
d_gene: TRBD1; abundance: NA; v_gene: TRBV28; j_gene: TRBJ2-1; CDR3nt: TGTGCCAGCAGTCACAGGGGGCGCTACAATGAGCAGTTCTTC; CDR3aa: CASSHRGRYNEQFF
d_gene: TRBD2; abundance: few; v_gene: TRBV9; j_gene: TRBJ2-3; CDR3nt: TGTGCCAGCAGTTGGACTAGCGGGGGGGCCTCGGATACGCAGTATTTT; CDR3aa: CASSWTSGGASDTQYF
d_gene: NA; abundance: NA; v_gene: TRBV27; j_gene: TRBJ2-1; CDR3nt: TGTGCCAGCAGTTTAGGGGGGCTCGGTCTCGGTGAGCAGTTCTTC; CDR3aa: CASSLGGLGLGEQFF
d_gene: NA; abundance: many; v_gene: TRBV28; j_gene: TRBJ1-2; CDR3nt: TGTGCCAGCAGGGGATCCAGAAACTATGGCTACACCTTC; CDR3aa: CASRGSRNYGYTF
d_gene: NA; abundance: few; v_gene: TRBV30; j_gene: TRBJ1-1; CDR3nt: TGTGCCTGGAGTGTAAAGACAGGTCCCACTGAAGCTTTCTTT; CDR3aa: CAWSVKTGPTEAFF
d_gene: NA; abundance: NA; v_gene: TRBV25-1; j_gene: TRBJ2-5; CDR3nt: TGTGCCAGCAGCGCCAGTTTTCTAGGGCTTGAGACCCAGTACTTC; CDR3aa: CASSASFLGLETQYF
d_gene: TRBD1; abundance: NA; v_gene: TRBV5-6; j_gene: TRBJ1-2; CDR3nt: TGTGCCAGCAGCTTGTTCAGGGGGGTACGAGGCTACACCTTC; CDR3aa: CASSLFRGVRGYTF